Below, 9 T cell receptor beta chains from the same sample are listed, as sequenced in a study of cytomegalovirus exposure and HLA in healthy donors. The PCR ran on 60 Vbeta and 13 Jbeta primers. Profiling relied on immunoSEQ multiplex PCR, and the TCRdb table lists in-frame clones only, not all of them. The table has fewer than 150,000 clones, nearly 80% seen once. The material sequenced was PBMCs. The receptors originated from a male donor in good health and CMV-seronegative.

The rearrangement links TRBV4-2 to TRBJ2-4, with 8 bases lining up with TRBD1. CDR1 LGHNA and CDR2 YNFKEQ come from the germline V gene. The CDR3 runs to 14 residues. With 5 bases clipped from V and 5 bases from J, the junction kept 5 bases outside the gene matches. The CDR3 is CASSSDRGQNIQYF. For the CDR3, the DNA is TGTGCCAGCAGCTCAGACAGGGGTCAAAACATTCAGTACTTC.

The chain joins TRBV7-9 to TRBJ1-2, with D perhaps matching TRBD1 (5 bases). Trimming removed 5 bases from V and 4 bases from J, with 20 bases in between. CDR1 and CDR2 (germline): SEHNR, FQNEAQ (reference sequence). The CDR3 loop spans 16 amino acids. The CDR3 region is CASSPAIKGEIYGYTF. As DNA, the CDR3 is TGTGCCAGCAGCCCCGCGATCAAAGGGGAAATCTATGGCTACACCTTC.

The V gene is TRBV27, the J gene TRBJ1-6; 8 bases align to TRBD1. V lost 6 bases to trimming and J lost 7 bases; unmatched junction nucleotides: 11. Germline CDR1 and CDR2: MNHEY and SMNVEV (reference sequence). CDR3 size: 16 residues. CDR3 amino acids: CASRGLQGAENSPLHF. CDR3 nucleotide sequence: TGTGCCAGCAGGGGCCTCCAGGGGGCAGAAAATTCACCCCTCCACTTT.

The chain recombines TRBV2 with TRBJ2-6; D is perhaps TRBD1 (6 bases). This CDR3 is 14 amino acids long. Per germline, CDR1 SNHLY and CDR2 FYNNEI. Trimming took off 10 bases at V and 4 bases at J, with 14 bases between the two ends. The CDR3 spells CATRQESGANVLTF. CDR3 coding DNA: TGTGCCACCCGACAGGAGTCAGGGGCCAACGTCCTGACTTTC. The full variable domain, with the rest looked up from reference TRBV2 and TRBJ2-6, is EPEVTQTPSHQVTQMGQEVILRCVPISNHLYFYWYRQILGQKVEFLVSFYNNEISEKSEIFDDQFSVERPDGSNFTLKIRSTKLEDSAMYFCATRQESGANVLTFGAGSRLTVL.

This clone showed up just once. The V call is TRBV19, the J call TRBJ2-1; TRBD1 matches 9 bases. The CDR3 is 14 amino acids. Germline CDR1 reads LNHDA; CDR2 reads SQIVND (reference sequence). Unmatched junction bases numbered 5, after V lost 5 bases and J lost 6 bases. The CDR3 sequence is CASSPRTGVNEQFF. The CDR3 DNA sequence: TGTGCCAGTAGTCCACGGACAGGGGTCAATGAGCAGTTCTTC.

This clone has just a few counts. The chain joins TRBV6-6 to TRBJ2-2; no definite D call. The germline CDR1 and CDR2 sequences are MNHNY and SVGAGI (reference sequence). V was cut by 0 bases and J by 6 bases, with 5 bases left in between. The CDR3 is 13 residues long. The CDR3 protein is CASSYSLAGELFF. The CDR3 DNA reads as TGTGCCAGCAGTTACTCTCTAGCCGGGGAGCTGTTTTTT.

This rearrangement joins TRBV7-9 to TRBJ1-2, with D perhaps matching TRBD1 (6 bases). Germline V gives CDR1 SEHNR, CDR2 FQNEAQ (reference sequence). CDR3 size: 15 residues. V was pared by 8 bases and J by 5 bases, with 21 bases between. For the CDR3, the DNA is TGTGCCAGCGGAGTTTTATTCGGGGGGGCGTATGGCTACACCTTC. Protein product: CASGVLFGGAYGYTF.

J is TRBJ2-7 and V is TRBV10-1; 7 nucleotides align to TRBD1. J lost 0 bases, V lost 10 bases, and 12 bases had no gene match. Germline V lookup: CDR1 WNHNN, CDR2 SYGVQD (reference sequence). The CDR3 loop spans 15 amino acids. The CDR3: CATQEGGLGSYEQYF. The CDR3 coding sequence is TGCGCCACTCAGGAAGGGGGCTTGGGCTCCTACGAGCAGTACTTC.

This sequence joins TRBV4-2 and TRBJ2-3; 10 bases align to TRBD2. The V gene end was trimmed by 0 bases and the J gene end by 4 bases; junction bases not matched to a gene: 4. The CDR3 extends over 16 amino acids. Germline V gene data show CDR1 as LGHNA and CDR2 as YNFKEQ. The CDR3 DNA reads as TGTGCCAGCAGCCAAGACCGGACTAGCGGTGCAGATACGCAGTATTTT. Its protein product is CASSQDRTSGADTQYF.